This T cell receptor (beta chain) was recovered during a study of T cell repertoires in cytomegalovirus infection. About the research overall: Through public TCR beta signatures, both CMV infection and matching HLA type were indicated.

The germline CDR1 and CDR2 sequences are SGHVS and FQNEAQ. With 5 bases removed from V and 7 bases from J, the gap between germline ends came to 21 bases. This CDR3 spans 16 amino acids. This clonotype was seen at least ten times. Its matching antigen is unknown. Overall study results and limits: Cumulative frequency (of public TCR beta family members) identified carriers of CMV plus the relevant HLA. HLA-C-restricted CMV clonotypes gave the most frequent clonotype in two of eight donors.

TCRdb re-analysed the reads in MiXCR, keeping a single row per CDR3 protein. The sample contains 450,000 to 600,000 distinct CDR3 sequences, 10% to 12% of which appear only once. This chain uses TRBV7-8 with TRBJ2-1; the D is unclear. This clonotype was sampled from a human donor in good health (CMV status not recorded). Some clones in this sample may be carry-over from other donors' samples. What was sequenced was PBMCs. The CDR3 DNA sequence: TGTGCCAGCAGCCCACAGTTCACCGCCCTTGGGAATGAGCAGTTCTTC. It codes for CASSPQFTALGNEQFF. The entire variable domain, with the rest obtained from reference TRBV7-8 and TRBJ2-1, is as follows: GAGVSQSPRYKVAKRGQDVALRCDPISGHVSLFWYQQALGQGPEFLTYFQNEAQLDKSGLPSDRFFAERPEGSVSTLKIQRTQQEDSAVYLCASSPQFTALGNEQFFGPGTRLTVL.